The entry that follows covers one TCR beta chain sequence. Its antigen is currently unknown. This specimen belongs to a study of T-cell memory formation after mild COVID-19. TCRdb reanalysed the 5' RACE reads using MiXCR and keeps one entry per CDR3 protein. The sample holds 430,000 or so distinct CDR3 sequences, 20% to 30% seen once. Broader study findings: That cross-reactive memory joined was suggested by some responding clones appearing in pre-infection memory. A balance of CD4 and CD8 characterized clones contracting day 15 to 85, whereas later expanders leaned CD4+.

The CDR3 has 14 amino acids. The V end was cut by 7 bases, the J end by 7 bases, with 16 bases between. The chain uses TRBV12-3 or TRBV12-4 and TRBJ2-2; a weak D match, TRBD2 (7 bases). The sequencing input was PBMCs or a T cell subset sorted from them (not recorded which). The origin of this receptor is an adult woman who had mild COVID-19 (a few samples of this study predate the infection). Cell type and time point are not known. The CDR3 loop reads CASTPSGGGGELFF. The CDR3 DNA reads TGTGCCAGCACCCCTAGCGGAGGGGGCGGGGAGCTGTTTTTT.